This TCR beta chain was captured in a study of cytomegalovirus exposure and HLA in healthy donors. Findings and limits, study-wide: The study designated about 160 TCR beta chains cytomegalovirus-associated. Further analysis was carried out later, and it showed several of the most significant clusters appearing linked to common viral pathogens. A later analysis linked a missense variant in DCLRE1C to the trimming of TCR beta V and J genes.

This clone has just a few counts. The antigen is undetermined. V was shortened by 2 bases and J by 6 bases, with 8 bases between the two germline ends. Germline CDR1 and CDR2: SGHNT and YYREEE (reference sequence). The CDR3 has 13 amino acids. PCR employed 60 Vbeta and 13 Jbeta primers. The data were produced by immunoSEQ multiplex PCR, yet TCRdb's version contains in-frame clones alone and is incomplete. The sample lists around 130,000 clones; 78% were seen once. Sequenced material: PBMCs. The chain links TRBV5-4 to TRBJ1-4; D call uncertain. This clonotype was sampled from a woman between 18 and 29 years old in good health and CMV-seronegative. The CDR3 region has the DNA TGTGCCAGCAGCTTTTGGGAGGATGAAAAACTGTTTTTT. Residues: CASSFWEDEKLFF.